A single sample is the source of the 27 T cell receptor beta chains below, sequenced in a study of circulating and synovial CD4+ cells in juvenile arthritis. Profiling relied on immunoSEQ multiplex PCR, and the TCRdb table lists in-frame clones only, not all of them. The sample carries about 32,000 clones, around 93% recorded once. The sample taken for sequencing was CD4+ T cells from blood. The source is a human donor with juvenile idiopathic arthritis.

V usage is TRBV7-6 and J usage is TRBJ2-5; 8 nucleotides line up with TRBD2. Near its end, the DNA agrees better with TRBJ2-7, so the J call may be wrong. Germline loops: CDR1 SGHVS, CDR2 FNYEAQ. CDR3 length equals 15 residues. CDR3 loop: CASSLRAGASYEQYF. The CDR3 bases are TGTGCCAGCAGCTTAAGAGCGGGAGCGAGCTACGAGCAGTACTTC.

The chain combines TRBV5-5 with TRBJ1-2; TRBD1 agrees at 7 bases. The CDR3 is 14 residues long. Germline V gives CDR1 SGHKS, CDR2 YYEKEE (reference sequence). The V segment lost 4 bases and the J segment 4 bases; nucleotides outside the gene matches: 7. The CDR3 DNA reads TGTGCCAGCAGCATCGGGACAGCCAGCTATGGCTACACCTTC. As protein: CASSIGTASYGYTF.

The V and J genes are TRBV4-1 and TRBJ2-2; 9 bases align to TRBD2. CDR1 is MGHRA and CDR2 is YSYEKL in the germline V gene. Trimming removed 0 bases from V and 1 base from J; junction bases left unmatched: 6. There are 18 residues in the CDR3. CDR3 in amino acids: CASSQDRTSAKNTGELFF. In nucleotides, the CDR3 is TGCGCCAGCAGCCAAGATCGGACTAGCGCGAAGAACACCGGGGAGCTGTTTTTT.

The chain has TRBV5-1 and TRBJ2-7; D unclear. The V gene's germline CDR1 is SGHRS and CDR2 YFSETQ. The ends were cut back, 4 bases at V and 5 bases at J, with 13 bases in the middle. The CDR3 length is 13 residues. Here the CDR3 reads CASSAPLVDEQYF. In DNA form, the CDR3 reads TGCGCCAGCAGCGCCCCCCTAGTTGACGAGCAGTACTTC.

V is TRBV15 and J is TRBJ2-3, with TRBD2 matching 16 bases. The CDR3 consists of 17 residues. Trimming cost V 3 bases and J 0 bases; bases outside gene matches: 0. CDR1 LNHNV and CDR2 YYDKDF come from the germline V gene (reference sequence). CDR3 DNA: TGTGCCACCAGCAGGGGACTAGCGGGAGGGAGCACAGATACGCAGTATTTT. It translates to CATSRGLAGGSTDTQYF. Combining the CDR3 with reference TRBV15 and TRBJ2-3 gives the whole variable domain DAMVIQNPRYQVTQFGKPVTLSCSQTLNHNVMYWYQQKSSQAPKLLFHYYDKDFNNEADTPDNFQSRRPNTSFCFLDIRSPGLGDTAMYLCATSRGLAGGSTDTQYFGPGTRLTVL.

This chain connects TRBV5-4 to TRBJ2-1, with D tentatively TRBD1 (5 bases). CDR3 length: 16 amino acids. Trimming took off 1 base at V and 0 bases at J, with 11 bases between the two ends. Per germline, CDR1 SGHNT and CDR2 YYREEE (reference sequence). Here the CDR3 reads CASSLPRGTSYNEQFF. The CDR3 nucleotides are TGTGCCAGCAGCTTGCCTAGGGGCACCTCCTACAATGAGCAGTTCTTC.

V usage is TRBV28 and J usage is TRBJ2-1; the match to TRBD2 covers 9 bases. The J segment lost 1 base and the V segment lost 4 bases, leaving 14 bases of the junction unmatched. Per germline, CDR1 MDHEN and CDR2 SYDVKM. The CDR3 is 19 residues long. The chain's CDR3 is CASSSGGFGSGRSYNEQFF. The CDR3 DNA sequence: TGTGCCAGCAGTTCCGGCGGTTTTGGTAGCGGGAGATCCTACAATGAGCAGTTCTTC.

In DNA, the CDR3 is TGCAGCGTAAGACTGATGCAAGAGACCCAGTACTTC. Encoded protein: CSVRLMQETQYF. The chain combines TRBV29-1 with TRBJ2-5; D gene ambiguous. This CDR3 is 12 amino acids long. V dropped 6 bases and J dropped 2 bases, with 10 bases sitting between them. CDR1 and CDR2 (germline): SQVTM, ANQGSEA. Filled out from reference TRBV29-1 and TRBJ2-5, the complete variable domain reads SAVISQKPSRDICQRGTSLTIQCQVDSQVTMMFWYRQQPGQSLTLIATANQGSEATYESGFVIDKFPISRPNLTFSTLTVSNMSPEDSSIYLCSVRLMQETQYFGPGTRLLVL.

This clone was observed a few times. V is TRBV19 and J is TRBJ2-7; tentative D call: TRBD2 (7 bases). CDR3 length: 14 amino acids. Germline V lookup: CDR1 LNHDA, CDR2 SQIVND (reference sequence). V was trimmed by 8 bases and J by 3 bases, leaving 17 bases between them. CDR3: CASAPGGGVYEQYF. In DNA form, the CDR3 reads TGTGCCAGTGCCCCGGGCGGGGGCGTCTACGAGCAGTACTTC.

V gene TRBV6-5 combines with J gene TRBJ2-2, with 9 nucleotides matching TRBD1. This CDR3 has 15 residues. With V trimmed by 1 base and J by 3 bases, 0 bases remained unmatched. Looked up from germline, CDR1 is MNHEY and CDR2 is SVGAGI. CDR3 residues: CASSYYRGHTGELFF. The CDR3 region has the DNA TGTGCCAGCAGTTACTACAGGGGGCACACCGGGGAGCTGTTTTTT.

The chain is built from TRBV27 and TRBJ2-7; 8 bases line up with TRBD1. Germline V gene lookup returns CDR1 MNHEY and CDR2 SMNVEV (reference sequence). Unmatched junction bases numbered 1, after V lost 8 bases and J lost 1 base. The CDR3 consists of 12 residues. The CDR3 DNA follows: TGTGCCAGCTGGGACAGGTCCTACGAGCAGTACTTC. Translating gives CASWDRSYEQYF.

The CDR3 loop is CASSLGGASYNEQFF. CDR3 DNA sequence: TGTGCCAGCAGCTTGGGGGGTGCGTCCTACAATGAGCAGTTCTTC. This sequence joins TRBV7-9 and TRBJ2-1, with D perhaps TRBD2 (6 bases). The CDR3 totals 15 residues. The V gene lost 3 bases and the J gene lost 1 base, with 10 bases spanning the gap. In germline, CDR1 is SEHNR, CDR2 FQNEAQ (reference sequence).

The chain has TRBV5-1 and TRBJ2-2; 8 bases align to TRBD2. The CDR3 totals 18 residues. Germline V gives CDR1 SGHRS, CDR2 YFSETQ. J lost 5 bases, V lost 5 bases, and 17 bases had no gene match. CDR3 bases: TGCGCCAGCAGTAAGTCATCTACGGGAGGGCCGGGGACCGGGGAGCTGTTTTTT. Its protein product is CASSKSSTGGPGTGELFF.

The chain joins TRBV28 to TRBJ2-1, with D possibly matching TRBD2 (6 bases). Germline lookup yields CDR1 MDHEN and CDR2 SYDVKM. The CDR3 has 15 residues. Trimming stripped 3 bases from V and 4 bases from J, with 13 bases between. The CDR3 protein is CASSLSSGPYNEQFF. The CDR3 coding sequence is TGTGCCAGCAGTTTGAGTAGCGGCCCATACAATGAGCAGTTCTTC.

This chain joins TRBV10-3 and TRBJ1-1, with a weak D call TRBD1 (6 bases). V lost 6 bases and J lost 4, with 12 bases in between. Germline assignment: CDR1 ENHRY and CDR2 SYGVKD. This CDR3 contains 13 residues. The CDR3 DNA reads TGTGCCATCAGCTGGACAGAGAGCACTGAAGCTTTCTTT. Protein sequence: CAISWTESTEAFF.

The chain is built from TRBV30 and TRBJ2-1; no definite D call. Germline CDR1 and CDR2: GTSNPN and SVGIG (reference sequence). This CDR3 is 13 amino acids long. V shed 4 bases and J shed 5 bases, with 12 bases lying between them. The DNA of the CDR3 is TGTGCCTGGAACCTACCCATAAACAATGAGCAGTTCTTC. It is translated as CAWNLPINNEQFF.

Comment on this clone: Since the CDR3 does not end with the conserved phenylalanine or tryptophan, this likely comes from a read error. No DNA is shown, since the ends of the CDR3 on it are uncertain; the CDR3 is the one TCRdb lists. This chain's CDR3 is CASSYSIYGGI. V is TRBV6-7 and J is TRBJ1-1. TRBV6-7 is assigned to the ORF class and has an uncertain function. Both ends counted, the CDR3 spans 11 residues.

This chain links TRBV5-8 with TRBJ2-5; possibly TRBD2 for D (5 bases). Trimming removed 3 bases at V and 2 bases at J, with 8 bases between. Germline V CDR1 and CDR2: SGHTS, YDEGEE. The CDR3 runs 13 residues. CDR3 sequence reads: CASSWGVQETQYF. The DNA for the CDR3 is TGTGCCAGCAGCTGGGGAGTACAAGAGACCCAGTACTTC.

The chain recombines TRBV10-3 with TRBJ2-3; TRBD1 might be the D (6 bases). The CDR3 covers 17 residues. The germline V gene encodes CDR1 ENHRY and CDR2 SYGVKD. V dropped 6 bases and J dropped 6 bases, with 25 bases sitting between them. As DNA, the CDR3 is TGTGCCATCAGGGGGGCCGGCGACGCTTCCCAGGGGGATACGCAGTATTTT. This gives the protein CAIRGAGDASQGDTQYF.

The chain recombines TRBV5-4 with TRBJ2-3, with 11 bases fitting TRBD2. CDR3 length equals 16 residues. Germline lookup yields CDR1 SGHNT and CDR2 YYREEE (reference sequence). V lost 5 bases, J lost 6 bases, and 11 bases stayed unmatched. The CDR3 DNA sequence: TGTGCCAGCAGTCAGGGACTAGCGGAGCTCCCCGATACGCAGTATTTT. It translates to CASSQGLAELPDTQYF.

The chain joins TRBV7-9 to TRBJ1-2, with a weak D call TRBD1 (6 bases). Trimming took 4 bases from V and 2 from J, leaving 17 bases between them. CDR3 size: 16 residues. Per germline, CDR1 SEHNR and CDR2 FQNEAQ (reference sequence). In DNA form, the CDR3 reads TGTGCCAGCAGCTCTCACAAGGGGGTATTAAACTATGGCTACACCTTC. Translated: CASSSHKGVLNYGYTF.

V and J are TRBV28 and TRBJ2-7; perhaps TRBD1 as D (6 bases). Between the trimmed V and J ends, which lost 3 bases and 1 base, there was a span of 10 bases. The CDR3 loop spans 14 amino acids. Germline CDR1 MDHEN, CDR2 SYDVKM. The CDR3 sequence: CASSFGTGSYEQYF. CDR3 DNA: TGTGCCAGCAGTTTCGGCACAGGGTCCTACGAGCAGTACTTC.

The sample holds one count of this clone. J is TRBJ1-1 and V is TRBV5-1; D unresolved. Per the germline V gene, CDR1 is SGHRS and CDR2 is YFSETQ. The length of the CDR3 is 15 residues. With 0 bases removed from V and 0 bases from J, the gap between germline ends came to 9 bases. The CDR3 is CASSLGQAVNTEAFF. The CDR3 coding sequence is TGCGCCAGCAGCTTGGGGCAGGCAGTGAACACTGAAGCTTTCTTT.

The chain links TRBV28 to TRBJ2-1, with D maybe TRBD2 (6 bases). From germline, CDR1 is MDHEN and CDR2 SYDVKM. The CDR3 totals 16 residues. Deletions cut 9 bases from V and 3 bases from J, with 21 bases between. In DNA, the CDR3 is TGTGCCAGTTATGGGGGGAGCGGTCAGAACTACAATGAGCAGTTCTTC. It is translated as CASYGGSGQNYNEQFF.

The V and J genes are TRBV19 and TRBJ2-1, with 9 bases identical to TRBD2. Trimming at V came to 7 bases and at J to 9 bases, leaving 13 bases not matched to a gene. Germline lookup yields CDR1 LNHDA and CDR2 SQIVND (reference sequence). This CDR3 comprises 15 residues. The CDR3 DNA is TGTGCCAGTAAGGAGGGCGGGAGGGGGGCGCGTGAGCAGTTCTTC. This translates into CASKEGGRGAREQFF.

The V and J genes are TRBV10-2 and TRBJ2-3; 8 nucleotides line up with TRBD2. This CDR3 contains 16 residues. The J segment lost 4 bases and the V segment lost 6 bases, leaving 12 bases of the junction unmatched. Germline-derived CDR1 and CDR2 are WSHSY and SAAADI. The CDR3 sequence is CASRKSGGGFPDTQYF. CDR3 bases: TGCGCCAGCAGAAAGAGCGGGGGAGGGTTTCCAGATACGCAGTATTTT.

The gene calls are TRBV18 and TRBJ2-5; TRBD1 agrees at 8 bases. V gave up 4 bases and J gave up 5 bases; unmatched junction bases: 12. The V gene's germline CDR1 is KGHSH and CDR2 LQKENI. This CDR3 spans 16 amino acids. This CDR3 is CASSLATGEASETQYF. The CDR3 DNA is TGTGCCAGCTCACTCGCGACAGGGGAGGCGTCGGAGACCCAGTACTTC.